One sample yielded the 28 T cell receptor beta chains listed below, sequenced in a study of T cells after posttransplantation cyclophosphamide. The protocol was immunoSEQ multiplex PCR, while the TCRdb copy is restricted to in-frame clones and leaves out a portion. The sample includes some 61,000 clones, 90% to 95% seen only once; the top ten take about 3.1%. Sequenced sample: PBMCs. All receptors come from a woman between 25 and 40 years old in good health and a related stem cell transplant donor.

The chain recombines TRBV5-1 with TRBJ2-4; 7 nucleotides agree with TRBD1. Losses at the gene ends were 4 bases for V and 1 base for J; bases not matched to a gene: 2. The CDR3 contains 14 residues. CDR1 and CDR2 from the germline V gene are SGHRS and YFSETQ. This CDR3 is CASSLGQAKNIQYF. CDR3 sequence (DNA): TGCGCCAGCAGCCTGGGACAGGCCAAAAACATTCAGTACTTC.

The chain has TRBV7-2 and TRBJ1-1; 8 bases match TRBD1. The CDR3 has 14 residues. Germline V lookup: CDR1 SGHTA, CDR2 FQGNSA. V lost 5 bases, J lost 4 bases, and 6 bases stayed unmatched. The CDR3 sequence is CASSPRQGSTEAFF. The DNA for the CDR3 is TGTGCCAGCAGCCCGCGACAGGGGAGCACTGAAGCTTTCTTT.

The J gene is TRBJ2-1, the V gene TRBV19, with a tentative D call TRBD2 (6 bases). Trimming left V 5 bases short and J 7 bases short, with 18 bases between. This CDR3 contains 15 residues. Germline V lookup: CDR1 LNHDA, CDR2 SQIVND (reference sequence). The CDR3, as DNA: TGTGCCAGTAGTCCCCGGGGAGGTCAAGGGAATGAGCAGTTCTTC. Residues: CASSPRGGQGNEQFF.

This clone was seen a single time. The gene calls are TRBV7-6 and TRBJ1-1; tentative D call: TRBD1 (5 bases). V lost 5 bases, J lost 4 bases, and 26 bases lay in between. Germline V gene data show CDR1 as SGHVS and CDR2 as FNYEAQ. CDR3 size: 18 residues. The DNA for the CDR3 is TGTGCCAGCAGCCCCTTAGAGGAGGCAGGGTGGGGGATCACTGAAGCTTTCTTT. Protein: CASSPLEEAGWGITEAFF. Together with reference TRBV7-6 and TRBJ1-1, the CDR3 gives the full variable domain: GAGVSQSPRYKVTKRGQDVALRCDPISGHVSLYWYRQALGQGPEFLTYFNYEAQQDKSGLPNDRFSAERPEGSISTLTIQRTEQRDSAMYRCASSPLEEAGWGITEAFFGQGTRLTVV.

CDR3 sequence reads: CASSYSGGGSYNEQFF. DNA of the CDR3: TGTGCCAGCAGTTACTCGGGCGGGGGCTCCTACAATGAGCAGTTCTTC. The V gene is TRBV6-6, the J gene TRBJ2-1; TRBD2 agrees at 7 bases. The CDR3 spans 16 residues. From germline, CDR1 is MNHNY and CDR2 SVGAGI (reference sequence). V lost 0 bases to trimming and J lost 0 bases; unmatched junction nucleotides: 2.

The V gene is TRBV13, the J gene TRBJ1-1, with D possibly TRBD1 on 6 matching bases. This CDR3 contains 16 residues. Looked up from germline, CDR1 is PRHDT and CDR2 is FYEKMQ (reference sequence). Trimming removed 3 bases from V and 3 bases from J, with 17 bases in between. The DNA for the CDR3 is TGTGCCAGCAGCTTGCGGGGGGGCGGGGTGGACACTGAAGCTTTCTTT. Translation gives CASSLRGGGVDTEAFF.

V usage is TRBV2 and J usage is TRBJ2-7, with D maybe TRBD1 (5 bases). The CDR3 extends over 14 amino acids. CDR1 and CDR2 (germline): SNHLY, FYNNEI. Trimming pared 7 bases from V and 0 bases from J, leaving 13 bases between. CDR3 coding DNA: TGTGCCAGCACCGTAGTACAGGCCTCCTACGAGCAGTACTTC. This encodes CASTVVQASYEQYF.

The chain has TRBV4-3 and TRBJ1-5; D not certain. The CDR3 is 16 residues long. Germline CDR1 reads LGHNA; CDR2 reads YSLEER. V lost 0 bases to trimming and J lost 6 bases, with 15 bases between them. The DNA for the CDR3 is TGCGCCAGCAGCCAAGATTATCGGATTATCGGTCAGCCCCAGCATTTT. This encodes CASSQDYRIIGQPQHF.

V and J are TRBV27 and TRBJ1-2; maybe TRBD1 (5 bases). The germline CDR1 and CDR2 sequences are MNHEY and SMNVEV (reference sequence). The CDR3 sequence is 15 residues long. Deletions cut 2 bases from V and 4 bases from J, with 14 bases between. For the CDR3, the DNA is TGTGCCAGCAGTTTAAGGGCAGCAAGGGGCTATGGCTACACCTTC. This encodes CASSLRAARGYGYTF.

Regarding this clone: This sample also contains other DNA sequences that code for the same CDR3. The V gene is TRBV27, the J gene TRBJ2-3, with 11 bases fitting TRBD2. The germline gives CDR1 MNHEY, CDR2 SMNVEV (reference sequence). The length of the CDR3 is 16 residues. Trimming took 6 bases from V and 1 from J; bases not matched to a gene: 6. CDR3 coding DNA: TGTGCCAGCAGCCCTAGCGGGGGGACCGGCACAGATACGCAGTATTTT. Translating gives CASSPSGGTGTDTQYF.

The rearrangement uses TRBV28 and TRBJ1-5, with D possibly matching TRBD1 (5 bases). V lost 4 bases and J 0 bases, leaving 10 bases between the germline ends. Germline V CDR1 and CDR2: MDHEN, SYDVKM. This CDR3 has 15 residues. CDR3 sequence (DNA): TGTGCCAGCAGTTCCCCTGGGACTAGCAATCAGCCCCAGCATTTT. It translates to CASSSPGTSNQPQHF.

This rearrangement joins TRBV15 to TRBJ2-2, with TRBD2 matching over 7 bases. The V gene end was trimmed by 5 bases and the J gene end by 1 base; junction bases not matched to a gene: 7. Germline V gene lookup returns CDR1 LNHNV and CDR2 YYDKDF (reference sequence). CDR3 length: 16 residues. The DNA for the CDR3 is TGTGCCACCAGCGATGATTGGGGGGGGAACACCGGGGAGCTGTTTTTT. Its protein product is CATSDDWGGNTGELFF. Filled out from reference TRBV15 and TRBJ2-2, the complete variable domain reads DAMVIQNPRYQVTQFGKPVTLSCSQTLNHNVMYWYQQKSSQAPKLLFHYYDKDFNNEADTPDNFQSRRPNTSFCFLDIRSPGLGDTAMYLCATSDDWGGNTGELFFGEGSRLTVL.

The CDR3 reads CASSLVSSGANVLTF. The CDR3 DNA reads as TGTGCCAGCAGCTTAGTCAGCTCTGGGGCCAACGTCCTGACTTTC. The rearrangement joins TRBV11-1 to TRBJ2-6; D not certain. The CDR3 runs to 15 residues. The V gene's germline CDR1 is SGHAT and CDR2 FQDESV (reference sequence). V lost 1 base and J lost 0, with 4 bases in between.

This clone was seen a single time. The chain combines TRBV6-6 with TRBJ1-5; D remains ambiguous. The V end was cut by 2 bases, the J end by 7 bases, with 12 bases between. CDR1 and CDR2 (germline): MNHNY, SVGAGI (reference sequence). The CDR3 contains 14 residues. The CDR3 DNA follows: TGTGCCAGCAGTTACAGGGAAGGAAACCAGCCCCAGCATTTT. It specifies CASSYREGNQPQHF.

CDR3 DNA sequence: TGTGCCAGCGGACCCGGGACGGAATCTAATTCACCCCTCCACTTT. Protein product: CASGPGTESNSPLHF. The V call is TRBV28, the J call TRBJ1-6, with a weak D call TRBD1 (5 bases). The CDR3 contains 15 residues. The germline CDR1 and CDR2 sequences are MDHEN and SYDVKM. The V end lost 8 bases, the J end lost 6 bases, and 17 bases lay between the germline ends.

The rearrangement uses TRBV2 and TRBJ2-7, with a weak D call TRBD1 (5 bases). Germline values: CDR1 SNHLY, CDR2 FYNNEI. V was trimmed by 9 bases and J by 0 bases, leaving 15 bases between them. This CDR3 is built from 14 residues. CDR3 DNA: TGTGCCAGTAAAAGAGACAGCTTCTCCTACGAGCAGTACTTC. Protein sequence: CASKRDSFSYEQYF.

This clone showed up just a few times. The chain carries TRBV5-1 and TRBJ1-2; the match to TRBD1 covers 9 bases. The CDR3 loop spans 16 amino acids. Germline assignment: CDR1 SGHRS and CDR2 YFSETQ. The ends lost 6 bases at V and 4 bases at J; junction bases unmatched: 13. CDR3 sequence (DNA): TGCGCCAGCACCCCCGGGTCGGGACAGGGCGTCTATGGCTACACCTTC. Protein: CASTPGSGQGVYGYTF. Supplemented by reference TRBV5-1 and TRBJ1-2, the full variable domain reads KAGVTQTPRYLIKTRGQQVTLSCSPISGHRSVSWYQQTPGQGLQFLFEYFSETQRNKGNFPGRFSGRQFSNSRSEMNVSTLELGDSALYLCASTPGSGQGVYGYTFGSGTRLTVV.

V usage is TRBV6-1 and J usage is TRBJ2-5, with TRBD1 identical over 8 bases. With 6 bases clipped from V and 5 bases from J, the junction kept 5 bases outside the gene matches. This CDR3 spans 13 amino acids. Per germline, CDR1 MNHNS and CDR2 SASEGT. DNA for the CDR3: TGTGCCAGCAGATACAGGGGGTCGGAGACCCAGTACTTC. Translation gives CASRYRGSETQYF.

The V and J genes are TRBV5-5 and TRBJ1-2; the D is unclear. Germline V CDR1 and CDR2: SGHKS, YYEKEE (reference sequence). Trimming pared 0 bases from V and 2 bases from J, leaving 11 bases between. CDR3 length equals 15 residues. DNA for the CDR3: TGTGCCAGCAGCTTGGGTGGGGTAACGAACTATGGCTACACCTTC. Its translation is CASSLGGVTNYGYTF.

CDR3 residues: CASSQVPSGSTDTQYF. Here the CDR3 DNA reads TGCGCCAGCAGCCAAGTTCCTAGCGGAAGCACAGATACGCAGTATTTT. This chain uses TRBV4-3 with TRBJ2-3, with 7 bases matching TRBD2. V was clipped by 1 base and J by 0 bases; unmatched bases: 4. Germline values: CDR1 LGHNA, CDR2 YSLEER. The CDR3 spans 16 residues.

The chain joins TRBV19 to TRBJ1-5; 7 nucleotides align to TRBD1. CDR1 and CDR2 from the germline V gene are LNHDA and SQIVND (reference sequence). This CDR3 comprises 17 residues. Trimming removed 3 bases from V and 2 bases from J; junction bases left unmatched: 10. CDR3 amino acids: CASSITSTGSRNQPQHF. In DNA, the CDR3 is TGTGCCAGTAGTATCACATCGACAGGGAGCCGCAATCAGCCCCAGCATTTT.

The chain has TRBV4-1 and TRBJ1-3, with no clear D. CDR3 size: 15 residues. Germline V lookup: CDR1 MGHRA, CDR2 YSYEKL. The germline V and J ends were trimmed by 0 bases and 3 bases, with 9 bases remaining between them. DNA for the CDR3: TGCGCCAGCAGCCAAGACCCGGGAGGTGGAAACACCATATATTTT. Its protein is CASSQDPGGGNTIYF.

The chain has TRBV7-9 and TRBJ1-1; D is unresolved. Trimming stripped 3 bases from V and 6 bases from J, with 17 bases between. The CDR3 is 15 residues long. CDR1 SEHNR and CDR2 FQNEAQ come from the germline V gene (reference sequence). The CDR3: CASSLPRFGTAEAFF. In DNA form, the CDR3 reads TGTGCCAGCAGCTTGCCCCGGTTCGGTACGGCTGAAGCTTTCTTT.

The chain is built from TRBV30 and TRBJ1-1, with 7 bases lining up with TRBD1. V gave up 3 bases and J gave up 4 bases; unmatched junction bases: 2. Germline values: CDR1 GTSNPN, CDR2 SVGIG (reference sequence). The CDR3 contains 12 residues. The CDR3 protein is CAWRRDSTEAFF. The CDR3 region has the DNA TGTGCCTGGAGGAGGGACAGCACTGAAGCTTTCTTT.

This clone was counted a single time. The chain is built from TRBV7-3 and TRBJ1-2; 7 nucleotides match TRBD1. CDR1 and CDR2 (germline): SGHTA, FQGTGA. The CDR3 sequence is 13 residues long. Trimming took 5 bases from V and 4 from J; bases not matched to a gene: 4. The CDR3 bases are TGTGCCAGCAGCCAGGGGGACGGCTATGGCTACACCTTC. Translated, it gives CASSQGDGYGYTF.

J is TRBJ2-7 and V is TRBV7-2; D call uncertain. Germline-derived CDR1 and CDR2 are SGHTA and FQGNSA. V lost 0 bases, J lost 3 bases, and 27 bases lay in between. The length of the CDR3 is 20 residues. CDR3 bases: TGTGCCAGCAGCTTAGCAGCGTCCTTGGGTATGGTAGTTCTTAACTACGAGCAGTACTTC. Translating gives CASSLAASLGMVVLNYEQYF.

The gene calls are TRBV5-1 and TRBJ2-1, with D perhaps TRBD1 (6 bases). The CDR3 contains 14 residues. Trimming pared 3 bases from V and 7 bases from J, leaving 14 bases between. Germline V CDR1 and CDR2: SGHRS, YFSETQ. CDR3 bases: TGCGCCAGCAGCTCACAGGGTAGGAGGAATGAGCAGTTCTTC. Protein product: CASSSQGRRNEQFF.

The chain combines TRBV6-4 with TRBJ2-6; no firm D call. The CDR3 covers 15 residues. Germline loops: CDR1 MRHNA, CDR2 SNTAGT. Deletions cut 4 bases from V and 2 bases from J, with 9 bases between. CDR3 residues: CASSAEFAGANVLTF. In DNA, the CDR3 is TGTGCCAGCAGTGCGGAGTTTGCTGGGGCCAACGTCCTGACTTTC.